This T cell receptor beta chain came from a study of early T cells in non-severe SARS-CoV-2 infection. Researchers tagged individual cDNA molecules with unique molecular identifiers. TCRdb re-analysed the 5' RACE reads in MiXCR, keeping a single row per CDR3 protein. Among approximately 70,000 distinct CDR3 sequences listed, about 12% were seen once. Note on this clonotype: The antigen remains unidentified.

Study-level points and caveats: Database matching using VDJdb favored anti-spike CD8 responses, with private and CD4 specificities left missing.

CDR1 is MNHNS, CDR2 SASEGT, per germline. Trimming shortened V by 0 bases and J by 4 bases, and 15 bases separated the two germline ends. The CDR3 is made up of 16 amino acids. The receptor's source is an adult who was a healthcare worker with PCR-confirmed SARS-CoV-2 infection or an uninfected control (not recorded which). The rearrangement links TRBV6-1 to TRBJ1-2, with D tentatively TRBD1 (6 bases). Source material: whole blood. The CDR3 reads CASSEAADRLFYGYTF. CDR3 coding DNA: TGTGCCAGCAGTGAAGCGGCCGACAGGCTTTTCTATGGCTACACCTTC.